These 32 T cell receptor beta chains share one sample of origin, sequenced in a study of blood T cell repertoires in COVID-19. The method was immunoSEQ multiplex PCR; TCRdb's version includes in-frame clones alone and lacks a portion of them. The sample has roughly 140,000 clones; 85% are singletons. The sample comprised PBMCs or T cells enriched from blood (not recorded which). Receptors were obtained from a woman aged 35 to 49 who had recovered from COVID-19.

To note about this clone: The sample carries other DNA sequences with the same CDR3. V is TRBV9 and J is TRBJ2-2; D is ambiguous. Germline CDR1 is SGDLS and CDR2 is YYNGEE. The CDR3 spans 12 residues. V was shortened by 3 bases and J by 3 bases, with 3 bases between the two germline ends. The CDR3 region is CASSAYTGELFF. The CDR3 DNA sequence: TGTGCCAGCAGCGCCTACACCGGGGAGCTGTTTTTT.

The chain combines TRBV7-9 with TRBJ2-3; D ambiguous. V gave up 5 bases and J gave up 6 bases, with 6 bases separating them. CDR1 SEHNR and CDR2 FQNEAQ come from the germline V gene (reference sequence). The CDR3 is 11 amino acids. CDR3: CASSPQDTQYF. CDR3 coding DNA: TGTGCCAGCAGCCCCCAGGATACGCAGTATTTT.

This clone was observed a single time. The chain is built from TRBV5-5 and TRBJ1-4; 8 nucleotides match TRBD1. CDR1 and CDR2 (germline): SGHKS, YYEKEE (reference sequence). With V trimmed by 3 bases and J by 5 bases, 3 bases remained unmatched. The CDR3 is 14 residues long. DNA of the CDR3: TGTGCCAGCAGCTGGACAGGGAGCAATGAAAAACTGTTTTTT. It is translated as CASSWTGSNEKLFF.

V is TRBV6-5 and J is TRBJ1-5; TRBD1 matches 8 bases. The CDR3 has 15 residues. Germline V CDR1 and CDR2: MNHEY, SVGAGI. With 8 bases clipped from V and 4 bases from J, the junction kept 10 bases outside the gene matches. The CDR3 here is CASATDRGGNQPQHF. DNA of the CDR3: TGTGCCAGCGCAACCGACAGGGGTGGGAATCAGCCCCAGCATTTT.

The chain carries TRBV2 and TRBJ2-5, with TRBD1 matching over 7 bases. V was clipped by 7 bases and J by 0 bases; unmatched bases: 5. The CDR3 is made up of 14 amino acids. From germline, CDR1 is SNHLY and CDR2 FYNNEI. The CDR3 spells CASTADRHQETQYF. The CDR3 region has the DNA TGTGCCAGCACCGCGGACAGGCACCAAGAGACCCAGTACTTC.

This sequence joins TRBV7-3 and TRBJ2-3; TRBD2 aligns across 11 bases. The CDR3 runs 19 residues. V lost 1 base and J lost 4; bases outside the gene matches: 13. Germline lookup yields CDR1 SGHTA and CDR2 FQGTGA. The CDR3 DNA is TGTGCCAGCAGCTTAATAGGTGGGGCAACTAGCGGGAGTGCAGATACGCAGTATTTT. Its protein is CASSLIGGATSGSADTQYF.

The chain couples TRBV9 to TRBJ2-7, with TRBD2 matching 12 bases. Unmatched junction bases numbered 3, after V lost 3 bases and J lost 2 bases. The CDR3 runs 15 residues. Germline loops: CDR1 SGDLS, CDR2 YYNGEE. The CDR3 loop is CASSERLAGAYEQYF. The CDR3, as DNA: TGTGCCAGCAGCGAGCGACTAGCGGGAGCCTACGAGCAGTACTTC.

The chain carries TRBV9 and TRBJ2-5; TRBD2 aligns across 13 bases. The CDR3 has 18 residues. The trim removed 4 bases at V and 5 bases at J, leaving 14 bases unmatched. The germline CDR1 and CDR2 sequences are SGDLS and YYNGEE. CDR3 bases: TGTGCCAGCAGCTCCCCGGAGAGAACTAGCGGGAGGGCTGAGACCCAGTACTTC. The encoded protein is CASSSPERTSGRAETQYF.

Only one count was recorded for this clone. This CDR3 is CASSLELETQYF. The DNA for the CDR3 is TGCGCCAGCAGCTTGGAGCTAGAGACCCAGTACTTC. The rearrangement links TRBV5-1 to TRBJ2-5; no firm D call. CDR3 length: 12 residues. Germline CDR1 SGHRS, CDR2 YFSETQ. V was clipped by 0 bases and J by 4 bases, with 4 bases between them.

V and J are TRBV18 and TRBJ2-5; no reliable D call. Germline V lookup: CDR1 KGHSH, CDR2 LQKENI. CDR3 length equals 13 residues. Trimming took 2 bases from V and 3 from J, leaving 7 bases between them. This chain's CDR3 is CASSPITEETQYF. The DNA of the CDR3 is TGTGCCAGCTCACCAATAACAGAAGAGACCCAGTACTTC.

The genes are TRBV14 and TRBJ1-6, with D unclear. The CDR3 is made up of 12 amino acids. Trimming took off 4 bases at V and 10 bases at J, with 8 bases between the two ends. The V gene's germline CDR1 is SGHDN and CDR2 FVKESK. The CDR3 loop reads CASSPLGSPLHF. For the CDR3, the DNA is TGTGCCAGCAGCCCACTAGGGTCACCCCTCCACTTT. Full variable domain (rest looked up from reference TRBV14 and TRBJ1-6): EAGVTQFPSHSVIEKGQTVTLRCDPISGHDNLYWYRRVMGKEIKFLLHFVKESKQDESGMPNNRFLAERTGGTYSTLKVQPAELEDSGVYFCASSPLGSPLHFGNGTRLTVT.

Concerning this clone: In the same sample, other DNA sequences code for this CDR3. The rearrangement links TRBV5-1 to TRBJ2-3; 9 positions agree with TRBD2. The trim removed 0 bases at V and 1 base at J, leaving 3 bases unmatched. This CDR3 comprises 16 residues. In germline, CDR1 is SGHRS, CDR2 YFSETQ. The CDR3 loop reads CASSLAASGGTDTQYF. CDR3 coding DNA: TGCGCCAGCAGCTTGGCGGCTAGCGGGGGCACAGATACGCAGTATTTT.

The chain recombines TRBV5-1 with TRBJ1-6; D not resolved. Trimming pared 4 bases from V and 0 bases from J, leaving 8 bases between. The CDR3 contains 15 residues. The germline V gene has CDR1 SGHRS and CDR2 YFSETQ. The CDR3 sequence is CASSGGSSYNSPLHF. CDR3 coding DNA: TGCGCCAGCAGCGGAGGAAGCTCCTATAATTCACCCCTCCACTTT.

This rearrangement joins TRBV9 to TRBJ2-7; possible D gene TRBD2, 5 bases. Trimming removed 0 bases from V and 7 bases from J, with 17 bases in between. The CDR3 is made up of 15 amino acids. Per the germline V gene, CDR1 is SGDLS and CDR2 is YYNGEE. The CDR3 protein is CASSVGEQTRGEQYF. CDR3 sequence (DNA): TGTGCCAGCAGCGTAGGAGAACAAACAAGAGGGGAGCAGTACTTC.

This clone was seen just once. CDR3 residues: CASGLKEEQPQHF. DNA of the CDR3: TGTGCCAGCGGACTGAAGGAGGAACAGCCCCAGCATTTT. The V and J genes are TRBV12-3 or TRBV12-4 and TRBJ1-5; D call uncertain. The CDR3 extends over 13 amino acids. Trimming left V 8 bases short and J 7 bases short, with 15 bases between.

The chain uses TRBV6-5 and TRBJ1-1, with 11 bases lining up with TRBD1. The CDR3 has 15 amino acids. The ends lost 2 bases at V and 5 bases at J; junction bases unmatched: 4. Germline CDR1 and CDR2: MNHEY and SVGAGI. The CDR3 DNA reads TGTGCCAGCAGTTACCCGGGGGACAGGGGGACTGAAGCTTTCTTT. Its protein is CASSYPGDRGTEAFF.

This sequence joins TRBV2 and TRBJ1-6; 10 bases align to TRBD1. The CDR3 sequence is 15 residues long. With 7 bases clipped from V and 7 bases from J, the junction kept 7 bases outside the gene matches. Germline loops: CDR1 SNHLY, CDR2 FYNNEI. Here the CDR3 DNA reads TGTGCCAGCACCGGGGGGGGACAGGGGAATTCACCCCTCCACTTT. Encoded protein: CASTGGGQGNSPLHF.

The genes are TRBV29-1 and TRBJ2-7; D is uncertain. This CDR3 has 12 residues. Germline CDR1 SQVTM, CDR2 ANQGSEA. Deletions cut 4 bases from V and 0 bases from J, with 7 bases between. The CDR3 spells CSVVASSYEQYF. The DNA for the CDR3 is TGCAGCGTTGTCGCCAGCTCCTACGAGCAGTACTTC.

The V call is TRBV28, the J call TRBJ2-7; no definite D call. The CDR3 spans 15 residues. CDR1 and CDR2 from the germline V gene are MDHEN and SYDVKM. With 2 bases removed from V and 0 bases from J, the gap between germline ends came to 11 bases. The CDR3, as DNA: TGTGCCAGCAGTTTACCCGACAAGCTCTCCTACGAGCAGTACTTC. This encodes CASSLPDKLSYEQYF.

The sample holds one count of this clone. The chain couples TRBV6-1 to TRBJ1-1; TRBD1 matches 8 bases. The germline CDR1 and CDR2 sequences are MNHNS and SASEGT. The CDR3 is 16 amino acids. Unmatched junction bases numbered 8, after V lost 1 base and J lost 4 bases. The CDR3 sequence: CASSEDLDRAGTEAFF. Written as DNA, the CDR3 is TGTGCCAGCAGTGAAGATCTGGACAGGGCGGGCACTGAAGCTTTCTTT.

This chain connects TRBV6-6 to TRBJ2-1; 14 bases map to TRBD2. This CDR3 has 18 residues. Looked up from germline, CDR1 is MNHNY and CDR2 is SVGAGI (reference sequence). V lost 5 bases and J lost 3; bases outside the gene matches: 9. The CDR3 DNA reads as TGTGCCAGCAGTCCTCTCGCCGGACTAGCGGGAGGCTACAATGAGCAGTTCTTC. Protein sequence: CASSPLAGLAGGYNEQFF.

The V and J genes are TRBV9 and TRBJ2-7; 9 nucleotides match TRBD2. Germline V gene sequence: CDR1 SGDLS, CDR2 YYNGEE. V shed 0 bases, J shed 3 bases, and the junction held 4 bases outside the gene matches. The CDR3 has 15 amino acids. In nucleotides, the CDR3 is TGTGCCAGCAGCGTAGAATGGCGGGAGGGCTACGAGCAGTACTTC. This translates into CASSVEWREGYEQYF.

This rearrangement joins TRBV29-1 to TRBJ1-2; 9 nucleotides line up with TRBD1. The V gene's germline CDR1 is SQVTM and CDR2 ANQGSEA. V lost 6 bases, J lost 7 bases, and 9 bases stayed unmatched. The CDR3 consists of 13 residues. The CDR3 region is CSVWDREKSGYTF. As DNA, the CDR3 is TGCAGCGTCTGGGACAGGGAGAAATCTGGCTACACCTTC.

The chain couples TRBV7-9 to TRBJ1-2; 10 bases agree with TRBD1. This CDR3 has 15 residues. CDR1 is SEHNR, CDR2 FQNEAQ, per germline (reference sequence). Trimming removed 5 bases from V and 8 bases from J; junction bases left unmatched: 11. CDR3 sequence (DNA): TGTGCCAGCAGCCTAGGGACAGGGGACCAGAAGGGCTACACCTTC. This sequence encodes CASSLGTGDQKGYTF.

The CDR3 DNA follows: TGTGCCAGCAGCTTGTGGGGGGGAGGAGACTACGAGCAGTACTTC. This translates into CASSLWGGGDYEQYF. The chain links TRBV5-4 to TRBJ2-7; the match to TRBD2 covers 7 bases. Germline CDR1 and CDR2: SGHNT and YYREEE (reference sequence). This CDR3 is 15 amino acids long. The trim removed 1 base at V and 3 bases at J, leaving 7 bases unmatched. Combining the CDR3 with reference TRBV5-4 and TRBJ2-7 gives the whole variable domain ETGVTQSPTHLIKTRGQQVTLRCSSQSGHNTVSWYQQALGQGPQFIFQYYREEENGRGNFPPRFSGLQFPNYSSELNVNALELDDSALYLCASSLWGGGDYEQYFGPGTRLTVT.

This clone was seen a few times. The gene calls are TRBV19 and TRBJ1-4, with unresolved D. The CDR3 length is 14 residues. The germline gives CDR1 LNHDA, CDR2 SQIVND (reference sequence). Trimming pared 6 bases from V and 7 bases from J, leaving 15 bases between. As DNA, the CDR3 is TGTGCCAGTAGGCCGGCGGGGTGGAGTGAAAAACTGTTTTTT. Its translation is CASRPAGWSEKLFF.

The genes are TRBV19 and TRBJ2-7, with 9 bases fitting TRBD1. Germline values: CDR1 LNHDA, CDR2 SQIVND (reference sequence). The ends lost 1 base at V and 7 bases at J; junction bases unmatched: 5. The CDR3 extends over 14 amino acids. The DNA for the CDR3 is TGTGCCAGTAGTATAGGCGGGACAGGGAGTGAGCAGTACTTC. Translation: CASSIGGTGSEQYF.

The CDR3 spells CASSFWAGGQRTGELFF. The CDR3 region has the DNA TGTGCCAGCAGCTTCTGGGCGGGGGGGCAGCGGACCGGGGAGCTGTTTTTT. The V gene is TRBV7-6, the J gene TRBJ2-2; TRBD2 matches at 9 bases. V was clipped by 3 bases and J by 5 bases; unmatched bases: 10. Germline CDR1 reads SGHVS; CDR2 reads FNYEAQ. The CDR3 extends over 17 amino acids.

V is TRBV11-2 and J is TRBJ2-6; 7 nucleotides agree with TRBD1. Germline-derived CDR1 and CDR2 are SGHAT and FQNNGV. J lost 0 bases, V lost 6 bases, and 11 bases had no gene match. There are 18 residues in the CDR3. The DNA of the CDR3 is TGTGCCAGCAGACCCTTCCGACAGGGTATCTCTGGGGCCAACGTCCTGACTTTC. It translates to CASRPFRQGISGANVLTF.

The V gene is TRBV9, the J gene TRBJ2-3, with D possibly being TRBD2 (5 bases). The CDR3 spans 15 residues. Germline V gene sequence: CDR1 SGDLS, CDR2 YYNGEE. V was clipped by 10 bases and J by 0 bases, with 18 bases between them. CDR3 loop: CAPVARLGSTDTQYF. CDR3 DNA sequence: TGTGCCCCCGTAGCGAGACTGGGGAGCACAGATACGCAGTATTTT.

This chain connects TRBV27 to TRBJ1-6; 10 nucleotides line up with TRBD1. This CDR3 is built from 14 residues. CDR1 MNHEY and CDR2 SMNVEV come from the germline V gene (reference sequence). Unmatched junction bases numbered 6, after V lost 6 bases and J lost 10 bases. This chain's CDR3 is CASRIGTGESPLHF. DNA of the CDR3: TGTGCCAGCAGGATTGGGACAGGGGAATCACCCCTCCACTTT.

In its sample, this clone was seen a few times. The chain uses TRBV19 and TRBJ1-1; D is undetermined. Germline V gives CDR1 LNHDA, CDR2 SQIVND (reference sequence). This CDR3 contains 11 residues. V lost 5 bases and J 7 bases, leaving 8 bases between the germline ends. The CDR3 DNA follows: TGTGCCAGTAGTCGGAGGGATGAAGCTTTCTTT. It codes for CASSRRDEAFF.